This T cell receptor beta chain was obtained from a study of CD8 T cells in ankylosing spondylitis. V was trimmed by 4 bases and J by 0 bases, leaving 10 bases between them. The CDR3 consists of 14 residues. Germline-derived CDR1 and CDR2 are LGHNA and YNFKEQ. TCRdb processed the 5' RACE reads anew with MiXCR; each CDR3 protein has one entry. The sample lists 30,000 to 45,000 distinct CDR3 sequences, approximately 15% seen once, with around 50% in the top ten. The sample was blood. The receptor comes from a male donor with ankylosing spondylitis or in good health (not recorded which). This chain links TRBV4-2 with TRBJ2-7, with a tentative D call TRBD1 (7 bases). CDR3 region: CASSPRDSSYEQYF. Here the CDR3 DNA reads TGTGCCAGCAGCCCGCGGGACAGCTCCTACGAGCAGTACTTC.